This T cell receptor beta chain originates from a study of identifying expanded T cells in peripheral blood (dated by TCRdb to between 2018 and 2021). As for the study more broadly: Technical replicates were generated by sequencing separate aliquots of the same genomic DNA pool, with four replicates compared pairwise. Findings and caveats that apply to the study as a whole: It was expected by the authors that biological variance in healthy repertoires might increase further over much longer intervals, such as months to years. Both the number of clones called differentially abundant and the false-positive rate were significantly reduced by the beta-binomial model across all healthy-donor time intervals. In all healthy donors, the variance in clone template counts between samples taken two to three weeks apart rose significantly as total template count increased. About 1.1 differentially abundant clones were flagged by the binomial model between technical replicates, whereas about 15 and 19 were flagged over approximately two weeks and four weeks, respectively.

TCRbeta CDR3 regions were profiled with the immunoSEQ Assay using bias-controlled multiplex PCR amplification of genomic DNA. Under the source paper's analysis protocol: The absolute abundance of each unique TCRbeta CDR3 region was quantified after sequences were collapsed and filtered. Differential abundance was tested with a binomial (Fisher-equivalent) model and with a beta-binomial model adding time-dependent variance fitted from healthy donors. Clones with fewer than 5 combined templates were removed, and differential abundance was called for clones with a Benjamini-Hochberg FDR below 0.01. Beta-binomial variance was modeled as a function of total template count across the two samples using the form v = (b*log(k)+a)^2. Entries here come from immuneACCESS through TCRdb and include only in-frame sequences with V and J called. Some clones fail to appear in such tables; in the studies checked, an unresolved V gene covers under half of the shortfall, and the cause of the remainder is unknown. V, J and clone size are taken as reported in that table, and D and trimming were inferred from the DNA itself. For this sample there are around 50,000 clones; approximately 89% appear just once. The ten biggest clones cover 3.5% to 4.5% of the sample.

No immune events such as infections were documented for the healthy donors during the collection period. Healthy-donor blood repertoires served as a training cohort to calibrate time-dependent variance in a beta-binomial model of T-cell clone differential abundance. The training cohort was composed of roughly 10 healthy donors, 3 female and 7 male. On average the donors were about 45 years old, and their ages spanned roughly 29 to 70 years. Whole blood, obtained from a commercial supplier, was collected from each healthy donor at three time points spaced approximately two weeks apart. Genomic DNA was extracted from unsorted whole blood for immunosequencing. A distance of 9 bases separates the germline ends of V and J, which lose 3 bases and 2 bases respectively. CDR1 and CDR2 were assigned from the germline V gene as SGHTS and YDEGEE. The CDR3 runs 13 residues from the cysteine to the phenylalanine. Only the CDR3 region is kept as DNA, spanning 39 bases read in frame from base 1.

This clone turned up a few times. Its cognate antigen has yet to be identified. No base qualities exist here, and no much larger clone lies one base off it. Sequencing was performed on blood. The origin of this receptor is a person between 18 and 75 years old in good health. The V and J genes are TRBV5-8 and TRBJ2-7; matching of 6 bases hints at TRBD1 as the D gene. The CDR3 region: CASSSDSTYEQYF. The nucleotide sequence reads TGTGCCAGCAGCTCGGACAGTACCTACGAGCAGTACTTC.